This TCR beta chain was recovered during a study of blood T cell repertoires in COVID-19 (dated by TCRdb to 2018 to 2021). With regard to the full study: Samples from collaborators originated in the United States, Italy and Spain and spanned both the acute and convalescent phases of COVID-19. Nearly every sample came with metadata listing a de-identified subject ID, COVID-19 status, age in years and sex. HLA class I and class II types, where available, came from metadata supplied by the sample provider rather than from assay-based typing. The dataset comprised deeply sampled blood TCRbeta repertoires from subjects exposed to, actively infected with, or recovered from COVID-19. The repertoires were released in a freely available public database intended as a resource for research on the immune response to SARS-CoV-2. Samples were obtained from the ongoing ImmuneRACE study (first 160 participants) and from 1,254 subjects provided by 6 global collaborators. The material from the prospective study consisted of cDNA or gDNA derived from T cells, B-cell-depleted T cells, or PBMCs.

V gives up 11 bases and J gives up 7 bases, and the segment between their germline ends measures 14 bases. The CDR3 runs 11 amino acids, cysteine and phenylalanine included. Solely the CDR3 DNA is kept, with 33 bases framed from the first base. Taken from the germline V gene, the CDR1 and CDR2 loops are MNHEY and SVGAGI. The immunoSEQ Assay, a bias-controlled multiplex PCR, was used to amplify TCRbeta CDR3 regions from genomic DNA. On the study's bioinformatics: Nucleated cell counts per sample were estimated from amplification of reference gene primers within the assay. To quantify the absolute abundance of each unique TCRbeta CDR3 rearrangement, sequence reads were collapsed and filtered. For each sample, productive Simpson clonality was calculated as the square root of Simpson's diversity index across productive rearrangements. TCRdb re-hosts the immuneACCESS table, in-frame sequences only. Its copies lack some clones; in the studies checked, an unresolved V gene accounts for under half of them, and the cause for the rest is not known. V, J and clone size derive from that table, while D and trimming were established from the DNA sequence. The sample records about 220,000 clones, less than 85% of which are singletons. The ten biggest clones cover approximately 7.2% of the sample.

As for this clone: This receptor's antigen is unknown. Per-base quality was not reported, and no clone a single base away is much larger than it.

The collaborating institutions used their own protocols to collect whole blood in K2EDTA tubes. For TCRbeta analysis, collaborators shipped samples in one of three forms: frozen whole blood, isolated PBMCs, or DNA extracted from either of those sample types. Study-level results and caveats: The amount of clinical and demographic metadata varied by source and participant and was provided uncurated.

Material: peripheral blood. The chain uses TRBV6-5 and TRBJ1-2; the best D guess is TRBD1, with 5 bases matching. This receptor was obtained from a woman aged 70-85 years with acute or convalescent COVID-19. The CDR3 corresponds to CACRDSGGYTF. The sequenced DNA is TGTGCCTGCCGGGACTCGGGTGGCTACACCTTC.